This entry is about one TCR beta chain. Assay used: immunoSEQ multiplex PCR; TCRdb lists only in-frame clones, some missing. The data show some 80,000 clones, approximately 80% seen once. The sample is drawn from a study of blood T cell repertoires in COVID-19. This CDR3 has 14 amino acids. Germline CDR1 and CDR2: KGHSH and LQKENI. Trimming removed 0 bases from V and 8 bases from J, with 13 bases in between. The sequence was collected from a man at least 80 years old with acute or convalescent COVID-19. V and J are TRBV18 and TRBJ1-2; unclear D gene. The material sequenced was peripheral blood. The CDR3 DNA is TGTGCCAGCTCACCACCGGGCAGCTCATTGGGCTACACCTTC. Its translation is CASSPPGSSLGYTF.